One sample yielded the 5 T cell receptor beta chains listed below, sequenced in a study of blood T cell repertoires in COVID-19. TCRdb keeps only in-frame clones here, not all; method: immunoSEQ multiplex PCR. The repertoire holds hundreds of thousands of clones, with approximately 80% as singletons. What was sequenced was peripheral blood. The receptors originated from a woman aged 40 to 50 with active or convalescent COVID-19.

V is TRBV30 and J is TRBJ2-5; D unclear. The CDR3 extends over 10 amino acids. Between the trimmed V and J ends, which lost 3 bases and 5 bases, there was a span of 4 bases. The germline V gene has CDR1 GTSNPN and CDR2 SVGIG (reference sequence). CDR3 sequence reads: CAWRAETQYF. In DNA, the CDR3 is TGTGCCTGGAGGGCCGAGACCCAGTACTTC.

The chain carries TRBV30 and TRBJ1-4; 7 bases match TRBD1. The CDR3 sequence is 14 residues long. Losses at the gene ends were 3 bases for V and 6 bases for J; bases not matched to a gene: 7. CDR1 and CDR2 from the germline V gene are GTSNPN and SVGIG (reference sequence). CDR3 coding DNA: TGTGCCTGGAGAGGAGGGGGCAGTTATGAAAAACTGTTTTTT. Protein sequence: CAWRGGGSYEKLFF.

V gene TRBV7-8 combines with J gene TRBJ1-1; no definite D call. Germline V gene data show CDR1 as SGHVS and CDR2 as FQNEAQ. CDR3 size: 14 residues. The V end lost 1 base, the J end lost 5 bases, and 11 bases lay between the germline ends. The CDR3: CASSLERSETEAFF. The CDR3 nucleotides are TGTGCCAGCAGCTTAGAACGGAGTGAAACTGAAGCTTTCTTT.

The chain recombines TRBV18 with TRBJ2-1, with D possibly being TRBD1 (6 bases). Trimming cost V 6 bases and J 6 bases, with 15 bases left between them. The CDR3 consists of 14 residues. CDR1 and CDR2 (germline): KGHSH, LQKENI. Here the CDR3 reads CASSPGPGANEQFF. CDR3 in DNA: TGTGCCAGCTCCCCGGGACCAGGGGCCAATGAGCAGTTCTTC.

The genes are TRBV20-1 and TRBJ1-2; the D gene is possibly TRBD1 (5 bases). Germline V gene lookup returns CDR1 DFQATT and CDR2 SNEGSKA (reference sequence). The CDR3 has 11 residues. Trimming removed 6 bases from V and 7 bases from J, with 12 bases in between. The CDR3: CSADSLGGYTF. DNA for the CDR3: TGCAGTGCAGACAGTTTGGGTGGCTACACCTTC.